This passage covers 13 T cell receptor beta chains from one sample sequenced in a study of T cells in Graves' hyperthyroidism and ophthalmopathy. TCR beta CDR3 regions were amplified from RNA. The study used the HTBI primer set for a first-round RT-PCR of the TCR CDR3. TCRdb analysed the multiplex PCR reads with MiXCR anew, one entry per CDR3 protein. The table includes tens of thousands of distinct CDR3 sequences, around 50% detected once. Sequencing used blood. The receptors were sampled from a woman in her forties or fifties with Graves' hyperthyroidism that later progressed to Graves' ophthalmopathy.

This clonotype has a count of ten or more. The chain recombines TRBV6-2 or TRBV6-3 with TRBJ2-1, with 12 bases identical to TRBD2. The V gene's germline CDR1 is MNHEY and CDR2 SVGEGT. V lost 5 bases, J lost 6 bases, and 8 bases stayed unmatched. This CDR3 has 16 amino acids. CDR3 in amino acids: CASSLPTSGSGNEQFF. The CDR3 DNA is TGTGCCAGCAGTCTCCCGACTAGCGGGAGTGGCAATGAGCAGTTCTTC.

The CDR3 coding sequence is TGTGCCAGCAGTCAAGACATGAACACCATATATTTT. It encodes CASSQDMNTIYF. The chain recombines TRBV6-6 with TRBJ1-3, with unresolved D. V lost 5 bases to trimming and J lost 7 bases, with 9 bases between them. The CDR3 runs to 12 residues. Germline CDR1 reads MNHNY; CDR2 reads SVGAGI (reference sequence).

The chain employs TRBV20-1 and TRBJ2-5; D unclear. The germline gives CDR1 DFQATT, CDR2 SNEGSKA (reference sequence). Deletions cut 1 base from V and 9 bases from J, with 21 bases between. The CDR3 runs 15 residues. CDR3 in amino acids: CSARGVGSTNQPQYF. Written as DNA, the CDR3 is TGCAGTGCTAGAGGGGTAGGCAGCACTAATCAGCCCCAGTACTTC.

This rearrangement joins TRBV7-2 to TRBJ1-2; D is perhaps TRBD1 (6 bases). From germline, CDR1 is SGHTA and CDR2 FQGNSA. Trimming cost V 3 bases and J 8 bases, with 19 bases left between them. The CDR3 is 15 amino acids. The CDR3 region is CASSLYGETGMGYTF. The CDR3 DNA follows: TGTGCCAGCAGCTTGTACGGGGAAACAGGGATGGGCTACACCTTC.

This rearrangement joins TRBV9 to TRBJ2-7, with 10 bases that match TRBD1. The CDR3 length is 14 residues. Per the germline V gene, CDR1 is SGDLS and CDR2 is YYNGEE. V shed 3 bases and J 6 bases; nucleotides not matched to a gene: 6. In DNA form, the CDR3 reads TGTGCCAGCAGCGGAGGGGGACAGGGGCCCGAGCAGTACTTC. Protein product: CASSGGGQGPEQYF.

The table lists this clonotype with many counts. The CDR3 reads CASSQIPPGQFNSPLHF. DNA of the CDR3: TGTGCCAGCAGCCAAATCCCACCGGGACAGTTTAATTCACCCCTCCACTTT. This chain joins TRBV6-5 and TRBJ1-6; 7 bases match TRBD1. The V gene end was trimmed by 6 bases and the J gene end by 6 bases; junction bases not matched to a gene: 14. The CDR3 is 17 amino acids. CDR1 MNHEY and CDR2 SVGAGI come from the germline V gene.

V gene TRBV10-3 combines with J gene TRBJ1-1, with D possibly TRBD1 on 6 matching bases. V was cut by 3 bases and J by 3 bases, with 20 bases left in between. The germline V gene has CDR1 ENHRY and CDR2 SYGVKD. This CDR3 region has 17 residues. CDR3 protein: CAISDRDGGDGYTEAFF. The CDR3 DNA reads TGTGCCATCAGTGATCGCGACGGGGGCGATGGCTACACTGAAGCTTTCTTT.

Worth noting for this clonotype: The junction does not match germline at one end; this may be a read error. This chain connects TRBV7-2 to TRBJ1-5; 8 nucleotides line up with TRBD1. Germline CDR1 is SGHTA and CDR2 is FQGNSA. The CDR3 loop spans 16 amino acids. CDR3: CASSLAQGAYNEPQHF. The CDR3 coding sequence is TGTGCCAGCAGCTTAGCCCAGGGGGCCTACAATGAGCCCCAGCATTTT. Full variable domain (rest looked up from reference TRBV7-2 and TRBJ1-5): GAGVSQSPSNKVTEKGKDVELRCDPISGHTALYWYRQSLGQGLEFLIYFQGNSAPDKSGLPSDRFSAERTGGSVSTLTIQRTQQEDSAVYLCASSLAQGAYNEPQHFGDGTRLSIL.

This clonotype was detected many times. The V gene is TRBV6-5, the J gene TRBJ2-3; tentative D call: TRBD1 (6 bases). The CDR3 sequence is 13 residues long. The germline V gene has CDR1 MNHEY and CDR2 SVGAGI. Trimming cost V 2 bases and J 3 bases, with 6 bases left between them. DNA for the CDR3: TGTGCCAGCAGTTACCAGGGGACAGATACGCAGTATTTT. Translating gives CASSYQGTDTQYF.

The chain recombines TRBV7-3 with TRBJ2-1, with TRBD2 matching over 11 bases. With V trimmed by 5 bases and J by 9 bases, 6 bases remained unmatched. From germline, CDR1 is SGHTA and CDR2 FQGTGA. The CDR3 is 14 amino acids. The CDR3 bases are TGTGCCAGCAGCCTACTAGCGGGAGTCAGTGAGCAGTTCTTC. Protein product: CASSLLAGVSEQFF.

The V gene is TRBV11-3, the J gene TRBJ1-4; 8 bases are a match to TRBD1. With 6 bases clipped from V and 6 bases from J, the junction kept 9 bases outside the gene matches. Germline CDR1 SGHNT, CDR2 YENEEA. The CDR3 runs 15 residues. The CDR3 region is CASSTQGTGYEKLFF. CDR3 DNA sequence: TGTGCCAGCAGTACCCAGGGGACAGGATATGAAAAACTGTTTTTT.

This clonotype is medium-sized in the sample. The CDR3 sequence: CADEAVLTDTQYF. The CDR3, as DNA: TGTGCTGACGAAGCGGTCCTCACAGATACGCAGTATTTT. V gene TRBV7-9 combines with J gene TRBJ2-3; tentatively, D is TRBD2 (5 bases). CDR3 size: 13 residues. The germline V gene has CDR1 SEHNR and CDR2 FQNEAQ (reference sequence).

This chain connects TRBV5-5 to TRBJ1-2; no clear D gene. The CDR3 contains 13 residues. V was shortened by 0 bases and J by 3 bases, with 6 bases between the two germline ends. The germline V gene encodes CDR1 SGHKS and CDR2 YYEKEE (reference sequence). Here the CDR3 reads CASSLGPDYGYTF. The CDR3 DNA reads as TGTGCCAGCAGCTTGGGCCCCGACTATGGCTACACCTTC.